A selection of T cell receptor beta chains follows, all from one sample in a study of blood T cell repertoires in COVID-19. The protocol was immunoSEQ multiplex PCR, while the TCRdb copy is restricted to in-frame clones and leaves out a portion. The table has fewer than 300,000 clones, 91% seen once. Source material: peripheral blood. These receptors were collected from a young woman with COVID-19, enrolled during active disease. CDR3s include the opening cysteine and the closing phenylalanine or tryptophan. The D gene is left open where the match is weak. Expanded clones get a size class; other rows say once, few or many, or leave the size out.

j_call: TRBJ1-5; clone_size: -; v_call: TRBV12-5; d_call: -; cdr3_nt: TGTGCTAGTGCCTTTGGAGTGACGGACAGTTATAGCAATCAGCCCCAGCATTTT; cdr3_aa: CASAFGVTDSYSNQPQHF
j_call: TRBJ1-4; clone_size: few; v_call: TRBV30; d_call: TRBD1; cdr3_nt: TGTGCCTGGAGTGTACTCCCGGGACAGAATGAAAAACTGTTTTTT; cdr3_aa: CAWSVLPGQNEKLFF
j_call: TRBJ2-3; clone_size: -; v_call: TRBV5-1; d_call: -; cdr3_nt: TGCGCCAGCAGCCCGGGTGTTGGAGCAGACCCTAGCACAGATACGCAGTATTTT; cdr3_aa: CASSPGVGADPSTDTQYF
j_call: TRBJ2-3; clone_size: -; v_call: TRBV3-1/TRBV3-2; d_call: -; cdr3_nt: TGTGCCAGCAGCCCGGTCGCAGATACGCAGTATTTT; cdr3_aa: CASSPVADTQYF
j_call: TRBJ2-3; clone_size: -; v_call: TRBV27; d_call: -; cdr3_nt: TGTGCCAGCAGTCATCGGGACTCTCGCACAGATACGCAGTATTTT; cdr3_aa: CASSHRDSRTDTQYF
j_call: TRBJ2-3; clone_size: -; v_call: TRBV2; d_call: -; cdr3_nt: TGTGCCAGCAGTGGCCGAGCTCGTGGAGATACGCAGTATTTT; cdr3_aa: CASSGRARGDTQYF
j_call: TRBJ2-2; clone_size: -; v_call: TRBV3-1/TRBV3-2; d_call: -; cdr3_nt: TGTGCCAGCAGCCAAGACCCCAGGCTCGGCGTCGGGGAGCTGTTTTTT; cdr3_aa: CASSQDPRLGVGELFF
j_call: TRBJ1-3; clone_size: -; v_call: TRBV5-1; d_call: -; cdr3_nt: TGCGCCAGCAGCACAGGCGTCTCTGGAAACACCATATATTTT; cdr3_aa: CASSTGVSGNTIYF
j_call: TRBJ2-2; clone_size: -; v_call: TRBV9; d_call: -; cdr3_nt: TGTGCCAGCAGCGTAGCGGCGGGAACCGGGGAGCTGTTTTTT; cdr3_aa: CASSVAAGTGELFF
j_call: TRBJ1-2; clone_size: -; v_call: TRBV7-5; d_call: -; cdr3_nt: TGTGTCAGAAGCTTAAGGGGCGGCTACACCTTC; cdr3_aa: CVRSLRGGYTF
j_call: TRBJ2-1; clone_size: -; v_call: TRBV9; d_call: TRBD2; cdr3_nt: TGTGCCAGCAGCGTAGTGAGCGGGAGGTCTTACAATGAGCAGTTCTTC; cdr3_aa: CASSVVSGRSYNEQFF
j_call: TRBJ2-5; clone_size: once; v_call: TRBV29-1; d_call: -; cdr3_nt: TGCAGCGTTGAAGACAGGGGCCAAACCCAAGAGACCCAGTACTTC; cdr3_aa: CSVEDRGQTQETQYF
j_call: TRBJ1-5; clone_size: -; v_call: TRBV10-3; d_call: -; cdr3_nt: TGTGCCATCACGGCAGACTTTAATCAGCCCCAGCATTTT; cdr3_aa: CAITADFNQPQHF
j_call: TRBJ2-3; clone_size: -; v_call: TRBV11-2; d_call: TRBD2; cdr3_nt: TGTGCCAGCAGCTTAGCTACCCGGGGTAGCGGGAGGTGGGGAGATACGCAGTATTTT; cdr3_aa: CASSLATRGSGRWGDTQYF
j_call: TRBJ2-1; clone_size: -; v_call: TRBV5-1; d_call: TRBD1; cdr3_nt: TGCGCCAGCAGCCCCTCCGGACAGGGGTTTAATGAGCAGTTCTTC; cdr3_aa: CASSPSGQGFNEQFF
j_call: TRBJ2-3; clone_size: -; v_call: TRBV28; d_call: -; cdr3_nt: TGTGCCAGCAGGCCCGGGACATTTTACACAGATACGCAGTATTTT; cdr3_aa: CASRPGTFYTDTQYF
j_call: TRBJ2-7; clone_size: -; v_call: TRBV27; d_call: -; cdr3_nt: TGTGCCAGCAGTTTAAGGGCAGGGCTCTCCTACGAGCAGTACTTC; cdr3_aa: CASSLRAGLSYEQYF
j_call: TRBJ2-3; clone_size: -; v_call: TRBV5-4; d_call: TRBD2; cdr3_nt: TGTGCCAGCAGCTCTGGAGCGGGAGGGTCTAGCACAGATACGCAGTATTTT; cdr3_aa: CASSSGAGGSSTDTQYF
j_call: TRBJ2-7; clone_size: -; v_call: TRBV28; d_call: TRBD1; cdr3_nt: TGTGCCAGCAGTGTACTCGGACAGGGGACCTACGAGCAGTACTTC; cdr3_aa: CASSVLGQGTYEQYF
j_call: TRBJ2-7; clone_size: -; v_call: TRBV5-1; d_call: TRBD2; cdr3_nt: TGCGCCAGCAGCCGGCGGGAGGCACCCTACGAGCAGTACTTC; cdr3_aa: CASSRREAPYEQYF
j_call: TRBJ2-1; clone_size: -; v_call: TRBV5-4; d_call: TRBD2; cdr3_nt: TGTGCCAGCAGCTTGAGTCCGGGAGGGATCTACAATGAGCAGTTCTTC; cdr3_aa: CASSLSPGGIYNEQFF
j_call: TRBJ1-6; clone_size: -; v_call: TRBV3-1/TRBV3-2; d_call: TRBD1; cdr3_nt: TGTGCCAGCAGCCAAGTGAGCAGGGGGGCTTCACCCCTCCACTTT; cdr3_aa: CASSQVSRGASPLHF
j_call: TRBJ2-7; clone_size: -; v_call: TRBV16; d_call: TRBD2; cdr3_nt: TGTGCCAGCAGCCAGAGAGCGGGATTGTACTACGAGCAGTACTTC; cdr3_aa: CASSQRAGLYYEQYF
j_call: TRBJ2-3; clone_size: -; v_call: TRBV30; d_call: TRBD2; cdr3_nt: TGTGCCTGGATCAAGCGGGAGGGCCCCCATACGCAGTATTTT; cdr3_aa: CAWIKREGPHTQYF
j_call: TRBJ1-2; clone_size: -; v_call: TRBV27; d_call: -; cdr3_nt: TGTGCCAGCAGCCGCCTTTCGAGGGTATCGGGCTATGGCTACACCTTC; cdr3_aa: CASSRLSRVSGYGYTF
j_call: TRBJ1-1; clone_size: -; v_call: TRBV16; d_call: -; cdr3_nt: TGTGCCAGCAGCCAATCGCCAGGGAACACTGAAGCTTTCTTT; cdr3_aa: CASSQSPGNTEAFF
j_call: TRBJ2-7; clone_size: -; v_call: TRBV5-5; d_call: -; cdr3_nt: TGTGCCAGCAGCTTGGACAGTACCATCTCCTACGAGCAGTACTTC; cdr3_aa: CASSLDSTISYEQYF
j_call: TRBJ1-4; clone_size: -; v_call: TRBV24-1; d_call: TRBD1; cdr3_nt: TGTGCCACCAGTGATTTGCATAAGGACAGGAGGAATGAAAAACTGTTTTTT; cdr3_aa: CATSDLHKDRRNEKLFF
j_call: TRBJ1-2; clone_size: -; v_call: TRBV30; d_call: -; cdr3_nt: TGTGCCTGGACGCCAGGCCTTGTGGGCTACACCTTC; cdr3_aa: CAWTPGLVGYTF
j_call: TRBJ1-1; clone_size: -; v_call: TRBV28; d_call: -; cdr3_nt: TGTGCCAGTAACAGAAATGTGAACACTGAAGCTTTCTTT; cdr3_aa: CASNRNVNTEAFF
j_call: TRBJ2-2; clone_size: once; v_call: TRBV9; d_call: -; cdr3_nt: TGTGCCAGCAGCGTAGTTCCGCGTGCCGGGGAGCTGTTTTTT; cdr3_aa: CASSVVPRAGELFF
j_call: TRBJ1-2; clone_size: -; v_call: TRBV12-5; d_call: -; cdr3_nt: TGTGCTAGTGCCCCGGATGGGGGCGCGAACTATGGCTACACCTTC; cdr3_aa: CASAPDGGANYGYTF
j_call: TRBJ2-5; clone_size: -; v_call: TRBV19; d_call: -; cdr3_nt: TGTGCCAGTAGTATAGGACAGGAGGAGACCCAGTACTTC; cdr3_aa: CASSIGQEETQYF
j_call: TRBJ2-1; clone_size: -; v_call: TRBV10-2; d_call: -; cdr3_nt: TGCGCCAGCAGTGAACTCTGGGGAGGGGGAGATGAGCAGTTCTTC; cdr3_aa: CASSELWGGGDEQFF
j_call: TRBJ1-2; clone_size: -; v_call: TRBV5-6; d_call: -; cdr3_nt: TGTGCCAGCAGCTTGTTCGGGGAAAACTATGGCTACACCTTC; cdr3_aa: CASSLFGENYGYTF
j_call: TRBJ1-3; clone_size: -; v_call: TRBV19; d_call: TRBD1; cdr3_nt: TGTGCCAGTAGTATCGGCAGGGGGCCTGGAAACACCATATATTTT; cdr3_aa: CASSIGRGPGNTIYF
j_call: TRBJ2-5; clone_size: -; v_call: TRBV3-1/TRBV3-2; d_call: -; cdr3_nt: TGTGCCAGCAGCCGTGGGCCCTCTGGGGAGACCCAGTACTTC; cdr3_aa: CASSRGPSGETQYF
j_call: TRBJ1-6; clone_size: -; v_call: TRBV5-1; d_call: -; cdr3_nt: TGCGCCAGCAGCTTCTGGAGGGGAAGGTTAGTTCGTTCACCCCTCCACTTT; cdr3_aa: CASSFWRGRLVRSPLHF
j_call: TRBJ2-2; clone_size: -; v_call: TRBV19; d_call: TRBD2; cdr3_nt: TGTGCCAGTAGTACCGTTCTAGCGGGAGAAGGCACCGGGGAGCTGTTTTTT; cdr3_aa: CASSTVLAGEGTGELFF
j_call: TRBJ2-3; clone_size: -; v_call: TRBV5-1; d_call: -; cdr3_nt: TGCGCCAGCAGCTTTCCCTACATGGAGGATACGCAGTATTTT; cdr3_aa: CASSFPYMEDTQYF
j_call: TRBJ1-4; clone_size: -; v_call: TRBV7-9; d_call: -; cdr3_nt: TGTGCCAGCAGCTTAAGAGATACTAATGAAAAACTGTTTTTT; cdr3_aa: CASSLRDTNEKLFF
j_call: TRBJ1-5; clone_size: -; v_call: TRBV10-3; d_call: TRBD1; cdr3_nt: TGTGCCATCAGTGAAACAATCACAGGGGCCGATCAGCCCCAGCATTTT; cdr3_aa: CAISETITGADQPQHF
j_call: TRBJ1-1; clone_size: -; v_call: TRBV5-6; d_call: -; cdr3_nt: TGTGCCAGCAGCCCCCCTTTTCCGCGGGGACGGACTGAAGCTTTCTTT; cdr3_aa: CASSPPFPRGRTEAFF
j_call: TRBJ2-1; clone_size: -; v_call: TRBV19; d_call: TRBD2; cdr3_nt: TGTGCCAGTAGTCTCGGACTAGCGGGAGTTTACGAGCAGTTCTTC; cdr3_aa: CASSLGLAGVYEQFF
j_call: TRBJ1-5; clone_size: -; v_call: TRBV11-2; d_call: TRBD1; cdr3_nt: TGTGCCAGCAGCTTAGATAAACAGGGGTATCAGCCCCAGCATTTT; cdr3_aa: CASSLDKQGYQPQHF
j_call: TRBJ1-4; clone_size: -; v_call: TRBV5-1; d_call: TRBD1; cdr3_nt: TGCGCCAGCACCCTGTTTCCCGGACAGGGCTTTTTCGATGAAAAACTGTTTTTT; cdr3_aa: CASTLFPGQGFFDEKLFF
j_call: TRBJ1-1; clone_size: -; v_call: TRBV19; d_call: -; cdr3_nt: TGTGCCAGTAGTATCCGGGGGAACACTGAAGCTTTCTTT; cdr3_aa: CASSIRGNTEAFF
j_call: TRBJ2-7; clone_size: -; v_call: TRBV9; d_call: -; cdr3_nt: TGTGCCAGCAGCGACACCTACGAGCAGTACTTC; cdr3_aa: CASSDTYEQYF
j_call: TRBJ1-4; clone_size: -; v_call: TRBV28; d_call: TRBD1; cdr3_nt: TGTGCCAGCAGCTTACAGGGGCAGAATGAAAAACTGTTTTTT; cdr3_aa: CASSLQGQNEKLFF
j_call: TRBJ1-2; clone_size: -; v_call: TRBV11-2; d_call: TRBD1; cdr3_nt: TGTGCCAGCAGCCCGCCCGGGACAGGTCTAGGCTACACCTTC; cdr3_aa: CASSPPGTGLGYTF
j_call: TRBJ1-1; clone_size: few; v_call: TRBV9; d_call: TRBD1; cdr3_nt: TGTGCCAGCAGCAGACGGACAGGGTTACTGTATGAAGCTTTCTTT; cdr3_aa: CASSRRTGLLYEAFF
j_call: TRBJ1-5; clone_size: few; v_call: TRBV6-1; d_call: -; cdr3_nt: TGTGCCAGCAGTGAAGCGCTAGGAGGGCGCAATCAGCCCCAGCATTTT; cdr3_aa: CASSEALGGRNQPQHF
j_call: TRBJ2-1; clone_size: -; v_call: TRBV2; d_call: -; cdr3_nt: TGTGCCACTGATTGGGGGCGACCAGTCCATGAGCAGTTCTTC; cdr3_aa: CATDWGRPVHEQFF
j_call: TRBJ2-1; clone_size: -; v_call: TRBV28; d_call: TRBD2; cdr3_nt: TGTGCCAGCAGTTCCGGGGGCTCAGCGGGAGGAGGGTTCTTC; cdr3_aa: CASSSGGSAGGGFF
j_call: TRBJ1-1; clone_size: -; v_call: TRBV5-1; d_call: -; cdr3_nt: TGCGCCAGCAGCAGAACCGGGAGGAACACTGAAGCTTTCTTT; cdr3_aa: CASSRTGRNTEAFF
j_call: TRBJ1-5; clone_size: -; v_call: TRBV28; d_call: -; cdr3_nt: TGTGCCAGCAAGGCAGGAAATCAGCCCCAGCATTTT; cdr3_aa: CASKAGNQPQHF